The subject of this entry is one TCR beta chain. No antigen is known for it. This entry belongs to a study of human T cells and chemical hapten exposure. Overall study context: Small volume differences among pooled libraries mainly caused per-sample TCR yield variation.

General study points: With regard to DPC sensitization, TCRs above 1 in 1000 frequency did not change.

This CDR3 has 15 residues. The V end was cut by 4 bases, the J end by 8 bases, with 18 bases between. Germline assignment: CDR1 WNHNN and CDR2 SYGVQD (reference sequence). The authors' total RNA extraction used unfractionated whole blood. Individual cDNA molecules received unique molecular identifiers in the library. As originally analysed: Sample TCR totals centred on a median of around 100,000, ranging about 20,000 to 700,000. TCRdb ran MiXCR on the 5' RACE reads and lists one entry per CDR3 protein. In this record, the V and J calls reflect TCRdb's handling and not the investigators' own analysis. The data contain roughly 120,000 distinct CDR3 sequences, approximately 20% of them seen just once; the ten biggest clones take up around 2.7%.

The chain links TRBV10-1 to TRBJ1-5; D is undetermined. The receptor was isolated from a human donor in good health. CDR3 amino acids: CASSAPVCQFEPQHF. The CDR3 DNA reads TGCGCCAGCAGTGCCCCAGTCTGTCAATTCGAGCCCCAGCATTTT.